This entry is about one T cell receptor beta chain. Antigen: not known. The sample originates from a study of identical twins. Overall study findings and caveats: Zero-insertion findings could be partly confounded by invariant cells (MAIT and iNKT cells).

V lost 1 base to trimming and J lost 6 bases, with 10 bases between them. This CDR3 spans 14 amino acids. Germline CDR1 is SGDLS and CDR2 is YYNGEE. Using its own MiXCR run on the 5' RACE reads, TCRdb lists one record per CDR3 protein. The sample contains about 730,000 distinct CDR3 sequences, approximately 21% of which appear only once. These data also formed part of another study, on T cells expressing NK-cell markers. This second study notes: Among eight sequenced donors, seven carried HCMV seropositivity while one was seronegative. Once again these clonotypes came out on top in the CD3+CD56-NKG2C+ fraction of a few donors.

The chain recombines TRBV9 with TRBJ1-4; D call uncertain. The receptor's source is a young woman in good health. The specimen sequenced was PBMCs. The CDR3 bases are TGTGCCAGCAGCGTACGCGGTATGGATGAAAAACTGTTTTTT. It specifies CASSVRGMDEKLFF.